This entry is about one TCR beta chain. The data were obtained in a study of blood T cells in healthy people across ages. Overall study: Per two T cells, about one barcoded beta molecule was captured through template switching.

Between the trimmed V and J ends, which lost 5 bases and 3 bases, there was a span of 13 bases. This CDR3 is built from 14 residues. Germline V lookup: CDR1 SGHTA, CDR2 FQGNSA. A sample-barcoded 5' primer and a J-beta primer mix were used in a second PCR of roughly 7 to 11 cycles. MiXCR, run by TCRdb on the 5' RACE reads, gives a single entry per CDR3 protein. The sample shows approximately 600,000 distinct CDR3 sequences, 58% of them seen only once. This sequence was found in a man between 60 and 75 years old in good health. J is TRBJ2-5 and V is TRBV7-2; TRBD2 might be the D (6 bases). Sequencing used blood. The CDR3 sequence: CASSPGGNEETQYF. The CDR3 nucleotides read TGTGCCAGCAGCCCGGGCGGGAACGAAGAGACCCAGTACTTC.